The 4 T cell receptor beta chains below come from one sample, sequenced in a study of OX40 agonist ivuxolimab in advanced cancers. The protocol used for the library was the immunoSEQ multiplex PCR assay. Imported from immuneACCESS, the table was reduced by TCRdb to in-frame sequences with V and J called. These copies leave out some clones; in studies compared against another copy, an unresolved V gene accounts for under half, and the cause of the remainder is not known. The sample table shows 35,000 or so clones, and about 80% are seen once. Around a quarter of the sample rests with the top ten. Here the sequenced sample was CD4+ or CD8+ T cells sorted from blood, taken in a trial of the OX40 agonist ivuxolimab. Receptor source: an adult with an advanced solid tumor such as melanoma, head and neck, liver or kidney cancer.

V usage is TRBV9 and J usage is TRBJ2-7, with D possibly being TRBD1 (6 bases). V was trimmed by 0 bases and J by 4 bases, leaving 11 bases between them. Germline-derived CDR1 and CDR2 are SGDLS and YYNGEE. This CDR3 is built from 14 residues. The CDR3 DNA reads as TGTGCCAGCAGCGTAGGAGTTCAGGGGTACGAGCAGTACTTC. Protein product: CASSVGVQGYEQYF.

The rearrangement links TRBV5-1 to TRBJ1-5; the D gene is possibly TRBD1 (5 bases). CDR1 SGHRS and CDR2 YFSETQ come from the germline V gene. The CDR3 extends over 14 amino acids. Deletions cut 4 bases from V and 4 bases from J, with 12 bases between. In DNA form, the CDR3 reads TGCGCCAGCAGCCCGGGACCAGAAAATCAGCCCCAGCATTTT. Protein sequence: CASSPGPENQPQHF.

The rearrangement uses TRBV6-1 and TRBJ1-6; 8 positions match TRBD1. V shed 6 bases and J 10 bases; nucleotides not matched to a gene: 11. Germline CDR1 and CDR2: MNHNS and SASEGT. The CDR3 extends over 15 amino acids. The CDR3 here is CASRPDRGSGSPLHF. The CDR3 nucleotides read TGTGCCAGCAGGCCCGACAGGGGTTCGGGCTCACCCCTCCACTTT.

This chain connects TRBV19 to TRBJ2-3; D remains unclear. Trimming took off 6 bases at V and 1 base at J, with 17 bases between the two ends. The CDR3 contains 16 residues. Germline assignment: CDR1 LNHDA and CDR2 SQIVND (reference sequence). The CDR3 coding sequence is TGTGCCAGTAGACAACGCTGGACGGCAGGCACAGATACGCAGTATTTT. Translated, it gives CASRQRWTAGTDTQYF.